The clone carrying this T cell receptor beta chain was recorded a few times. Germline-derived CDR1 and CDR2 are SGHVS and FNYEAQ. The CDR3 sequence is 14 residues long. V lost 1 base to trimming and J lost 0 bases, with 7 bases between them. TCRdb re-analysed the 5' RACE reads in MiXCR, keeping a single row per CDR3 protein. The sample lists about 82,000 distinct CDR3 sequences, more than 13% occurring once. The data belong to a study of T-cell memory formation after mild COVID-19. Whole-study context: Largely, TCR clusters stayed within a single donor.

This chain links TRBV7-6 with TRBJ2-7; D gene unclear. The source is a man between 18 and 35 years old who had mild COVID-19 (a few samples of this study predate the infection). Cell type and time point are not known. Sequenced: PBMCs or a T cell subset sorted from them (not recorded which). The CDR3 region has the DNA TGTGCCAGCAGCTTAGGTCTGAACTCCTACGAGCAGTACTTC. This codes for CASSLGLNSYEQYF.